This T cell receptor beta chain is from a study of blood T cell repertoires in COVID-19. Study summary: Samples taken during acute and convalescent COVID-19 were collected in the United States, Italy and Spain.

Libraries were prepared by immunoSEQ multiplex PCR; TCRdb keeps only in-frame clonotypes and omits some of them. The data contain 55,000 to 65,000 clones, 70% to 90% of them seen just once; the ten biggest clones take up over 25%. While infection was still active, Seattle patients were enrolled and then followed longitudinally. Per the germline V gene, CDR1 is KGHSH and CDR2 is LQKENI. V trimming: 6 bases; J trimming: 4 bases; junction bases outside the gene matches: 7. CDR3 length equals 14 residues. Sequencing was performed on peripheral blood. The V call is TRBV18, the J call TRBJ1-2, with 8 positions matching TRBD1. The clonotype originates from a man in his 60s with COVID-19, enrolled during active disease. CDR3 nucleotides: TGTGCCAGCTCTCAAACAGGGGGTGTCTATGGCTACACCTTC. Its translation is CASSQTGGVYGYTF. Drawing the rest from reference TRBV18 and TRBJ1-2, the complete variable domain is NAGVMQNPRHLVRRRGQEARLRCSPMKGHSHVYWYRQLPEEGLKFMVYLQKENIIDESGMPKERFSAEFPKEGPSILRIQQVVRGDSAAYFCASSQTGGVYGYTFGSGTRLTVV.